One and the same sample provided the 26 T cell receptor beta chains below, sequenced in a study of regulatory T cells in long-lasting Graves disease. Arm-PCR of CDR3 regions and iRepertoire HTBI primers were used to build TCR beta libraries. TCRdb re-derived calls from the multiplex PCR reads in MiXCR, one entry per CDR3 protein. The sample has 300,000 to 450,000 distinct CDR3 sequences, 15% to 17% seen once. Sample time point: newly diagnosed GD, antithyroid drugs for less than 3 months. The TCR library was made from RNA extracted from PBMCs. The specimen was peripheral blood mononuclear cells (PBMCs), collected at new diagnosis, from a patient treated with antithyroid drugs. The receptors originated from a female donor with Graves disease.

This clonotype has ten or more counts. V gene TRBV11-2 combines with J gene TRBJ1-1, with D hard to call. With 5 bases removed from V and 11 bases from J, the gap between germline ends came to 15 bases. The CDR3 is 12 amino acids. CDR1 and CDR2 from the germline V gene are SGHAT and FQNNGV. CDR3 DNA: TGTGCCAGCAGCCTAAGGGCCTCCGAGGCTTTCTTT. It translates to CASSLRASEAFF.

This clonotype was counted many times. This chain connects TRBV12-3 or TRBV12-4 to TRBJ2-7, with D possibly matching TRBD2 (6 bases). CDR3 length equals 15 residues. Trimming pared 2 bases from V and 0 bases from J, leaving 11 bases between. CDR3: CASSLTSSPSYEQYF. The CDR3 bases are TGTGCCAGCAGTTTAACTAGCTCACCCTCCTACGAGCAGTACTTC.

This clonotype was observed at least ten times. The gene calls are TRBV9 and TRBJ2-7, with D possibly TRBD1 on 5 matching bases. Germline values: CDR1 SGDLS, CDR2 YYNGEE. V lost 0 bases and J 3 bases, leaving 10 bases between the germline ends. CDR3 size: 14 residues. The DNA for the CDR3 is TGTGCCAGCAGCGTAGGCCAGGGCCACTACGAGCAGTACTTC. It codes for CASSVGQGHYEQYF. Drawing the rest from reference TRBV9 and TRBJ2-7, the complete variable domain is DSGVTQTPKHLITATGQRVTLRCSPRSGDLSVYWYQQSLDQGLQFLIQYYNGEERAKGNILERFSAQQFPDLHSELNLSSLELGDSALYFCASSVGQGHYEQYFGPGTRLTVT.

This clonotype has at least ten counts. V is TRBV12-3 or TRBV12-4 and J is TRBJ1-2; D gene ambiguous. V lost 3 bases and J 0 bases, leaving 5 bases between the germline ends. The CDR3 has 13 amino acids. The CDR3 nucleotides are TGTGCCAGCAGTTTTGAAGCTAACTATGGCTACACCTTC. Encoded protein: CASSFEANYGYTF.

Ten or more counts support this clonotype. CDR3: CSASSASESTDTQYF. The DNA for the CDR3 is TGCAGTGCTAGTTCCGCCTCCGAGAGCACAGATACGCAGTATTTT. The V call is TRBV20-1, the J call TRBJ2-3; D is unclear. The V end was cut by 3 bases, the J end by 0 bases, with 13 bases between. This CDR3 is built from 15 residues. CDR1 and CDR2 from the germline V gene are DFQATT and SNEGSKA (reference sequence).

This clonotype was seen more than once but under ten times. Relative to the germline gene, one junction end is altered; a read error may explain this. The rearrangement joins TRBV9 to TRBJ2-5; perhaps TRBD2 as D (5 bases). CDR1 SGDLS and CDR2 YYNGEE come from the germline V gene. This CDR3 region has 13 residues. The CDR3 is CASGVASQETQYF. The CDR3 DNA reads TGTGCCAGCGGCGTAGCGTCTCAAGAGACCCAGTACTTC.

This clonotype was detected ten times or more. The gene calls are TRBV7-2 and TRBJ2-5; 12 bases are shared with TRBD2. Losses at the gene ends were 4 bases for V and 5 bases for J; bases not matched to a gene: 11. There are 17 residues in the CDR3. The germline V gene encodes CDR1 SGHTA and CDR2 FQGNSA. CDR3: CASSSLGLAGLGETQYF. The CDR3 DNA reads TGTGCCAGCAGCTCGCTGGGACTAGCGGGCCTCGGGGAGACCCAGTACTTC.

This clonotype appeared many times. J is TRBJ1-2 and V is TRBV2, with a possible D match to TRBD1 (5 bases). This CDR3 is built from 13 residues. Germline CDR1 is SNHLY and CDR2 is FYNNEI. Trimming stripped 1 base from V and 8 bases from J, with 11 bases between. CDR3 loop: CASSEEGARGYTF. Written as DNA, the CDR3 is TGTGCCAGCAGTGAAGAAGGGGCGCGAGGCTACACCTTC.

This rearrangement joins TRBV6-2 or TRBV6-3 to TRBJ1-5; D unresolved. The CDR3 extends over 13 amino acids. Trimming took off 6 bases at V and 1 base at J, with 7 bases between the two ends. CDR1 and CDR2 from the germline V gene are MNHEY and SVGEGT. The CDR3 protein is CASRPNSNQPQHF. As DNA, the CDR3 is TGTGCCAGCAGACCAAACAGCAATCAGCCCCAGCATTTT.

In its sample, this clonotype was seen a few times. A much larger clone lies a single base off, so this may be a read error. V and J are TRBV7-8 and TRBJ1-2; D gene uncertain. Germline CDR1 and CDR2: SGHVS and FQNEAQ. The CDR3 extends over 14 amino acids. CDR3 amino acids: CVSSLVGRNYGYTF. The CDR3 DNA sequence: TGTGTCAGCAGCTTAGTCGGGCGGAACTATGGCTACACCTTC.

The chain carries TRBV12-3 or TRBV12-4 and TRBJ2-1, with TRBD2 matching over 15 bases. The length of the CDR3 is 19 residues. V shed 4 bases and J 2 bases; nucleotides not matched to a gene: 9. This CDR3 reads CASSYSAGTSGGTYNEQFF. CDR3 DNA: TGTGCCAGCAGTTACTCAGCCGGGACTAGCGGGGGGACCTACAATGAGCAGTTCTTC.

This clonotype was counted at least ten times. The chain joins TRBV12-3 or TRBV12-4 to TRBJ2-3; TRBD1 or TRBD2 may be the D gene (6 bases each). The V and J ends lost 4 bases and 3 bases respectively, with 20 bases between them. CDR3 length: 17 residues. The CDR3 sequence is CASSSAPFTGRTDTQYF. CDR3 nucleotides: TGTGCCAGCAGTTCCGCCCCCTTTACAGGGAGGACAGATACGCAGTATTTT.

This clonotype was seen ten or more times. This rearrangement joins TRBV12-3 or TRBV12-4 to TRBJ1-2; no firm D call. V was trimmed by 6 bases and J by 4 bases, leaving 30 bases between them. The CDR3 is 19 residues long. The DNA of the CDR3 is TGTGCCAGCAGGAGGTCGGACGGAGCACAATTGGTCGAAATCTATGGCTACACCTTC. Its protein product is CASRRSDGAQLVEIYGYTF.

This clonotype was counted ten times or more. J is TRBJ2-7 and V is TRBV27; D is possibly TRBD1 or TRBD2 (6 bases each). Germline V lookup: CDR1 MNHEY, CDR2 SMNVEV (reference sequence). There are 13 residues in the CDR3. Trimming stripped 4 bases from V and 6 bases from J, with 13 bases between. CDR3 DNA sequence: TGTGCCAGCAGTTCAAACGGGGGCCTCGAGCAGTACTTC. Protein product: CASSSNGGLEQYF.

This clonotype was recorded a few times. The V call is TRBV4-1, the J call TRBJ1-1; TRBD1 is a possible D gene (5 bases). With 8 bases removed from V and 6 bases from J, the gap between germline ends came to 13 bases. In germline, CDR1 is MGHRA, CDR2 YSYEKL. There are 12 residues in the CDR3. The CDR3 sequence is CASGGQLAEAFF. CDR3 bases: TGCGCCAGCGGCGGACAATTAGCTGAAGCTTTCTTT.

The table lists this clonotype with a few counts. V and J are TRBV27 and TRBJ2-1; TRBD1 or TRBD2 may be the D gene (6 bases each). This CDR3 is 11 amino acids long. Between the trimmed V and J ends, which lost 8 bases and 12 bases, there was a span of 14 bases. CDR1 and CDR2 from the germline V gene are MNHEY and SMNVEV (reference sequence). This CDR3 reads CASLEGGAQFF. CDR3 DNA: TGTGCCAGCCTTGAGGGGGGAGCGCAGTTCTTC.

This clonotype was counted between two and nine times. This chain uses TRBV19 with TRBJ1-1; D gene unclear. Germline lookup yields CDR1 LNHDA and CDR2 SQIVND (reference sequence). V was cut by 3 bases and J by 4 bases, with 9 bases left in between. The length of the CDR3 is 13 residues. The CDR3 region has the DNA TGTGCCAGTAGTATCTCCCCGGGCACTGAAGCTTTCTTT. This codes for CASSISPGTEAFF.

This clonotype was counted many times. This sequence joins TRBV20-1 and TRBJ2-2; D remains unclear. The V and J ends lost 7 bases and 0 bases respectively, with 9 bases between them. This CDR3 has 13 residues. Germline V gene lookup returns CDR1 DFQATT and CDR2 SNEGSKA (reference sequence). Here the CDR3 reads CSVVAANTGELFF. CDR3 nucleotide sequence: TGCAGTGTTGTCGCCGCGAACACCGGGGAGCTGTTTTTT.

In its sample, this clonotype was seen a few times. The rearrangement links TRBV9 to TRBJ1-3; 7 nucleotides line up with TRBD1. V lost 4 bases, J lost 11 bases, and 9 bases stayed unmatched. Germline-derived CDR1 and CDR2 are SGDLS and YYNGEE. This CDR3 contains 13 residues. Here the CDR3 DNA reads TGTGCCAGCAGCCCCCCTCTTGACAGGGCCATATATTTT. This encodes CASSPPLDRAIYF.

In its sample, this clonotype was seen many times. V is TRBV7-2 and J is TRBJ1-1, with TRBD1 as a possible D gene (5 bases). Germline V gene lookup returns CDR1 SGHTA and CDR2 FQGNSA. V dropped 2 bases and J dropped 2 bases, with 12 bases sitting between them. The length of the CDR3 is 15 residues. The CDR3 region has the DNA TGTGCCAGCAGCTTATACAGGTCGACAAACACTGAAGCTTTCTTT. The encoded protein is CASSLYRSTNTEAFF. Looking up the rest from reference TRBV7-2 and TRBJ1-1 gives the full variable domain: GAGVSQSPSNKVTEKGKDVELRCDPISGHTALYWYRQSLGQGLEFLIYFQGNSAPDKSGLPSDRFSAERTGGSVSTLTIQRTQQEDSAVYLCASSLYRSTNTEAFFGQGTRLTVV.

In its sample, this clonotype was seen a few times. The rearrangement joins TRBV19 to TRBJ1-5; D is uncertain. Germline CDR1 reads LNHDA; CDR2 reads SQIVND (reference sequence). The CDR3 sequence is 16 residues long. Trimming pared 5 bases from V and 5 bases from J, leaving 19 bases between. CDR3 in DNA: TGTGCCAGTAGTCATCCTAGGACGATGGAGTATCAGCCCCAGCATTTT. Translation: CASSHPRTMEYQPQHF.

This clonotype was recorded many times. This chain links TRBV7-2 with TRBJ1-6, with D hard to call. V was shortened by 1 base and J by 11 bases, with 18 bases between the two germline ends. The CDR3 consists of 16 residues. CDR1 is SGHTA and CDR2 is FQGNSA in the germline V gene. The CDR3 spells CASSLGIGSGRTPLHF. DNA for the CDR3: TGTGCCAGCAGCTTAGGGATCGGGTCGGGGAGAACACCCCTCCACTTT.

In this sample, this clonotype turned up many times. This chain connects TRBV5-5 to TRBJ1-1; 9 nucleotides agree with TRBD1. Germline-derived CDR1 and CDR2 are SGHKS and YYEKEE (reference sequence). The trim removed 4 bases at V and 4 bases at J, leaving 5 bases unmatched. CDR3 length equals 14 residues. CDR3 sequence reads: CASSVGQGSTEAFF. CDR3 sequence (DNA): TGTGCCAGCAGCGTGGGACAGGGTAGCACTGAAGCTTTCTTT.

This clonotype was counted ten times or more. The V gene is TRBV28, the J gene TRBJ2-7, with D tentatively TRBD1 (5 bases). The V and J ends lost 6 bases and 2 bases respectively, with 11 bases between them. CDR1 is MDHEN, CDR2 SYDVKM, per germline. This CDR3 is built from 13 residues. The CDR3 sequence is CASRPPGTYEQYF. The CDR3 DNA reads as TGTGCCAGCAGACCCCCAGGGACCTACGAGCAGTACTTC.

This clonotype was detected many times. The V call is TRBV6-2 or TRBV6-3, the J call TRBJ2-7, with 8 bases matching TRBD1. The CDR3 is made up of 16 amino acids. The germline V gene encodes CDR1 MNHEY and CDR2 SVGEGT. The ends lost 0 bases at V and 6 bases at J; junction bases unmatched: 10. In DNA, the CDR3 is TGTGCCAGCAGTTACTCACATTCCGGGACAGGTCTCGAGCAGTACTTC. Encoded protein: CASSYSHSGTGLEQYF.

The chain has TRBV20-1 and TRBJ2-5, with D possibly called TRBD1 or TRBD2 (5 bases each). V was cut by 3 bases and J by 1 base, with 12 bases left in between. CDR3 size: 14 residues. The germline V gene encodes CDR1 DFQATT and CDR2 SNEGSKA (reference sequence). CDR3 sequence reads: CSASPGPSQETQYF. The CDR3, as DNA: TGCAGTGCTAGCCCGGGACCCAGCCAAGAGACCCAGTACTTC.